What follows are 28 T cell receptor beta chains derived from one specimen sequenced in a study of blood T cell repertoires in COVID-19. The repertoire was sequenced with immunoSEQ multiplex PCR; TCRdb's copy has only in-frame clones and lacks some. The repertoire holds some 430,000 clones, roughly 88% seen once, with 0.55% to 0.75% in the top ten. Specimen: PBMCs or T cells enriched from blood (not recorded which). The receptors come from a man between 18 and 29 years old who had recovered from COVID-19.

The chain uses TRBV5-1 and TRBJ2-7; 7 nucleotides align to TRBD1. The CDR3 has 14 amino acids. From germline, CDR1 is SGHRS and CDR2 YFSETQ. Germline trimming cut 4 bases from V and 3 bases from J; bases unmatched to any gene: 7. In DNA form, the CDR3 reads TGCGCCAGCAGCCCTGGGACAGCTGGCTACGAGCAGTACTTC. Protein: CASSPGTAGYEQYF.

This rearrangement joins TRBV19 to TRBJ1-2; D remains ambiguous. CDR1 LNHDA and CDR2 SQIVND come from the germline V gene (reference sequence). The CDR3 is made up of 15 amino acids. V was pared by 1 base and J by 4 bases, with 13 bases between. The CDR3 spells CASSIGLAEVYGYTF. Here the CDR3 DNA reads TGTGCCAGTAGTATAGGTCTCGCAGAAGTCTATGGCTACACCTTC.

This chain joins TRBV11-2 and TRBJ2-5; TRBD2 matches at 14 bases. There are 17 residues in the CDR3. Germline V gene sequence: CDR1 SGHAT, CDR2 FQNNGV. Unmatched junction bases numbered 3, after V lost 0 bases and J lost 3 bases. The CDR3 DNA follows: TGTGCCAGCAGCTTAGAGGGGGGACTAGCGGGAGAAGAGACCCAGTACTTC. This gives the protein CASSLEGGLAGEETQYF.

The chain recombines TRBV5-1 with TRBJ1-1; D not resolved. Germline CDR1 SGHRS, CDR2 YFSETQ. The germline V and J ends were trimmed by 0 bases and 10 bases, with 10 bases remaining between them. CDR3 size: 12 residues. CDR3 in amino acids: CASSLGPAGAFF. The DNA of the CDR3 is TGCGCCAGCAGCTTGGGCCCAGCGGGAGCTTTCTTT.

V is TRBV25-1 and J is TRBJ1-5; possibly TRBD1 for D (6 bases). The CDR3 has 12 amino acids. CDR1 MGHDK and CDR2 SYGVNS come from the germline V gene. The V and J ends lost 3 bases and 11 bases respectively, with 11 bases between them. The CDR3 sequence: CASSDLQGSQHF. CDR3 in DNA: TGTGCCAGCAGTGATCTACAGGGTTCCCAGCATTTT.

V usage is TRBV14 and J usage is TRBJ2-1; D unresolved. Germline assignment: CDR1 SGHDN and CDR2 FVKESK. The CDR3 sequence is 14 residues long. V lost 1 base and J lost 6, with 10 bases in between. The CDR3 sequence is CASSQVALLNEQFF. The CDR3 DNA sequence: TGTGCCAGCAGCCAAGTAGCTCTCCTCAATGAGCAGTTCTTC.

The genes are TRBV29-1 and TRBJ1-1; a possible D gene is TRBD1 (6 bases). V was cut by 2 bases and J by 4 bases, with 11 bases left in between. Germline CDR1 reads SQVTM; CDR2 reads ANQGSEA. The CDR3 spans 13 residues. CDR3 amino acids: CSVERRGGTEAFF. CDR3 DNA sequence: TGCAGCGTTGAACGCAGGGGCGGCACTGAAGCTTTCTTT. The full variable domain, its missing parts supplied by reference TRBV29-1 and TRBJ1-1, is SAVISQKPSRDICQRGTSLTIQCQVDSQVTMMFWYRQQPGQSLTLIATANQGSEATYESGFVIDKFPISRPNLTFSTLTVSNMSPEDSSIYLCSVERRGGTEAFFGQGTRLTVV.

The rearrangement links TRBV30 to TRBJ2-5; D is uncertain. Between the trimmed V and J ends, which lost 2 bases and 4 bases, there was a span of 11 bases. CDR3 length equals 13 residues. Germline V CDR1 and CDR2: GTSNPN, SVGIG (reference sequence). This CDR3 reads CAWSPVSGETQYF. The CDR3 DNA follows: TGTGCCTGGAGTCCGGTTTCAGGAGAGACCCAGTACTTC.

The chain couples TRBV11-2 to TRBJ2-3, with 10 bases matching TRBD2. The germline gives CDR1 SGHAT, CDR2 FQNNGV. There are 16 residues in the CDR3. After removal of 5 bases from V and 6 bases from J, the junction contained 11 bases not matched to a gene. The CDR3 nucleotides read TGTGCCAGCAGCCGCCCCAGAAGCGGGGGGGCGGATACGCAGTATTTT. It yields the protein CASSRPRSGGADTQYF.

The chain carries TRBV12-3 or TRBV12-4 and TRBJ1-1; TRBD1 aligns across 7 bases. The V segment lost 5 bases and the J segment 7 bases; nucleotides outside the gene matches: 7. The CDR3 is made up of 13 amino acids. Here the CDR3 DNA reads TGTGCCAGCAGTAAGACAGGGCAGCATGAAGCTTTCTTT. It specifies CASSKTGQHEAFF.

The genes are TRBV30 and TRBJ2-7; no clear D. Germline assignment: CDR1 GTSNPN and CDR2 SVGIG (reference sequence). The CDR3 has 14 amino acids. V gave up 1 base and J gave up 3 bases, with 13 bases separating them. CDR3 DNA sequence: TGTGCCTGGAGTGCGGCCAGGTCGAGCTACGAGCAGTACTTC. Translated: CAWSAARSSYEQYF. The complete variable domain, with remaining parts taken from reference TRBV30 and TRBJ2-7, reads SQTIHQWPATLVQPVGSPLSLECTVEGTSNPNLYWYRQAAGRGLQLLFYSVGIGQISSEVPQNLSASRPQDRQFILSSKKLLLSDSGFYLCAWSAARSSYEQYFGPGTRLTVT.

The chain has TRBV28 and TRBJ2-7; D is ambiguous. V was clipped by 2 bases and J by 5 bases, with 19 bases between them. This CDR3 contains 16 residues. The V gene's germline CDR1 is MDHEN and CDR2 SYDVKM. The CDR3 is CASSLSGTDARHEQYF. The CDR3 DNA follows: TGTGCCAGCAGTTTAAGTGGTACAGACGCTCGCCACGAGCAGTACTTC.

The chain uses TRBV7-9 and TRBJ1-5; D possibly corresponds to TRBD1 (5 bases). The germline V gene has CDR1 SEHNR and CDR2 FQNEAQ (reference sequence). CDR3 length equals 14 residues. The V gene lost 5 bases and the J gene lost 9 bases, with 17 bases spanning the gap. CDR3 sequence reads: CASSEDGGSAPQHF. CDR3 nucleotide sequence: TGTGCCAGCAGCGAAGACGGGGGATCGGCGCCCCAGCATTTT.

The chain has TRBV18 and TRBJ1-1, with a tentative D call TRBD1 (6 bases). This CDR3 has 14 amino acids. CDR1 is KGHSH and CDR2 is LQKENI in the germline V gene. The V end was cut by 2 bases, the J end by 3 bases, with 10 bases between. CDR3 in DNA: TGTGCCAGCTCACCATTTTCAGGGGACACTGAAGCTTTCTTT. Translating it yields CASSPFSGDTEAFF.

The V call is TRBV11-2, the J call TRBJ1-4; a weak D match, TRBD1 (5 bases). V was cut by 11 bases and J by 0 bases, with 13 bases left in between. Germline V gene lookup returns CDR1 SGHAT and CDR2 FQNNGV. The CDR3 loop spans 14 amino acids. For the CDR3, the DNA is TGTGCCGCCTCCGACAGACCAACTAATGAAAAACTGTTTTTT. Translated, it gives CAASDRPTNEKLFF.

V and J are TRBV27 and TRBJ1-6, with D perhaps matching TRBD1 (6 bases). Trimming took 5 bases from V and 8 from J, leaving 13 bases between them. The CDR3 covers 14 residues. The germline CDR1 and CDR2 sequences are MNHEY and SMNVEV (reference sequence). CDR3 loop: CASSPRAGDSPLHF. The DNA for the CDR3 is TGTGCCAGCAGTCCCCGGGCAGGGGATTCACCCCTCCACTTT.

V is TRBV5-4 and J is TRBJ1-2; 7 bases agree with TRBD1. The trim removed 2 bases at V and 0 bases at J, leaving 4 bases unmatched. CDR1 is SGHNT and CDR2 is YYREEE in the germline V gene (reference sequence). The CDR3 runs to 15 residues. CDR3 DNA sequence: TGTGCCAGCAGCTTAGGGACAGAGCCTAACTATGGCTACACCTTC. Its translation is CASSLGTEPNYGYTF. The full variable domain, its missing parts supplied by reference TRBV5-4 and TRBJ1-2, is ETGVTQSPTHLIKTRGQQVTLRCSSQSGHNTVSWYQQALGQGPQFIFQYYREEENGRGNFPPRFSGLQFPNYSSELNVNALELDDSALYLCASSLGTEPNYGYTFGSGTRLTVV.

The chain carries TRBV6-1 and TRBJ1-1; D perhaps matches TRBD1 (5 bases). CDR1 MNHNS and CDR2 SASEGT come from the germline V gene. The CDR3 consists of 13 residues. V lost 2 bases, J lost 5 bases, and 9 bases lay in between. CDR3 residues: CASSESGWTEAFF. The DNA of the CDR3 is TGTGCCAGCAGTGAATCAGGGTGGACTGAAGCTTTCTTT.

V is TRBV24-1 and J is TRBJ1-5; the D is unclear. The CDR3 has 15 residues. The V end lost 4 bases, the J end lost 12 bases, and 21 bases lay between the germline ends. The germline CDR1 and CDR2 sequences are KGHDR and SFDVKD. CDR3 sequence reads: CATSDPGIDPPLQHF. For the CDR3, the DNA is TGTGCCACCAGTGACCCGGGGATCGACCCGCCGCTCCAGCATTTT.

The rearrangement joins TRBV27 to TRBJ1-2; 8 bases map to TRBD1. Germline assignment: CDR1 MNHEY and CDR2 SMNVEV (reference sequence). The CDR3 extends over 14 amino acids. Unmatched junction bases numbered 1, after V lost 2 bases and J lost 2 bases. CDR3 region: CASSLQGANYGYTF. CDR3 DNA sequence: TGTGCCAGCAGTTTACAGGGGGCCAACTATGGCTACACCTTC.

V is TRBV3-1 (or the pseudogene TRBV3-2) and J is TRBJ2-2, with D maybe TRBD1 (6 bases). CDR1 and CDR2 from the germline V gene are LGHDT and YNNKEL (reference sequence). V was pared by 2 bases and J by 8 bases, with 9 bases between. The CDR3 is 13 amino acids. The CDR3 protein is CASSQRTAGELFF. CDR3 coding DNA: TGTGCCAGCAGCCAACGGACAGCAGGGGAGCTGTTTTTT.

V is TRBV4-2 and J is TRBJ1-5; maybe TRBD1 (6 bases). V gave up 2 bases and J gave up 0 bases, with 11 bases separating them. The germline V gene has CDR1 LGHNA and CDR2 YNFKEQ. This CDR3 is 16 amino acids long. CDR3 region: CASSQLQGSSNQPQHF. Here the CDR3 DNA reads TGTGCCAGCAGCCAATTGCAGGGGAGTAGCAATCAGCCCCAGCATTTT.

V gene TRBV5-5 combines with J gene TRBJ1-2; no clear D gene. The V end lost 2 bases, the J end lost 4 bases, and 9 bases lay between the germline ends. Germline CDR1 is SGHKS and CDR2 is YYEKEE (reference sequence). The CDR3 is 13 residues long. The CDR3 nucleotides read TGTGCCAGCAGCTTTCGAGAAGTCTATGGCTACACCTTC. This encodes CASSFREVYGYTF. Supplemented by reference TRBV5-5 and TRBJ1-2, the full variable domain reads DAGVTQSPTHLIKTRGQQVTLRCSPISGHKSVSWYQQVLGQGPQFIFQYYEKEERGRGNFPDRFSARQFPNYSSELNVNALLLGDSALYLCASSFREVYGYTFGSGTRLTVV.

The V call is TRBV28, the J call TRBJ1-1; TRBD1 agrees at 8 bases. Germline CDR1 MDHEN, CDR2 SYDVKM. The CDR3 has 15 amino acids. The J segment lost 4 bases and the V segment lost 5 bases, leaving 9 bases of the junction unmatched. The CDR3 region has the DNA TGTGCCAGCAGTGGGGGGGACAGGACGTTCACTGAAGCTTTCTTT. As protein: CASSGGDRTFTEAFF.

The V gene is TRBV29-1, the J gene TRBJ2-1, with 7 bases lining up with TRBD1. The CDR3 runs to 12 residues. With 7 bases clipped from V and 6 bases from J, the junction kept 6 bases outside the gene matches. Germline CDR1 SQVTM, CDR2 ANQGSEA. The CDR3 coding sequence is TGCAGCGGGAACAGGGGTGTCAATGAGCAGTTCTTC. Amino acids: CSGNRGVNEQFF.

The gene calls are TRBV5-4 and TRBJ1-2, with a tentative D call TRBD1 (5 bases). This CDR3 region has 13 residues. Between the trimmed V and J ends, which lost 2 bases and 2 bases, there was a span of 7 bases. Per the germline V gene, CDR1 is SGHNT and CDR2 is YYREEE (reference sequence). Written as DNA, the CDR3 is TGTGCCAGCAGCTTTCCAGGGAACTATGGCTACACCTTC. This codes for CASSFPGNYGYTF.

The V call is TRBV5-1, the J call TRBJ2-2; 8 bases line up with TRBD2. Unmatched junction bases numbered 1, after V lost 3 bases and J lost 0 bases. Germline V lookup: CDR1 SGHRS, CDR2 YFSETQ. CDR3 size: 15 residues. The CDR3 loop reads CASSSGLANTGELFF. CDR3 DNA: TGCGCCAGCAGCTCGGGACTAGCGAACACCGGGGAGCTGTTTTTT. Filled out from reference TRBV5-1 and TRBJ2-2, the complete variable domain reads KAGVTQTPRYLIKTRGQQVTLSCSPISGHRSVSWYQQTPGQGLQFLFEYFSETQRNKGNFPGRFSGRQFSNSRSEMNVSTLELGDSALYLCASSSGLANTGELFFGEGSRLTVL.

This clone has only one observation. The gene calls are TRBV19 and TRBJ2-2; 14 bases agree with TRBD2. V lost 5 bases, J lost 6 bases, and 5 bases stayed unmatched. CDR1 LNHDA and CDR2 SQIVND come from the germline V gene (reference sequence). The CDR3 runs 16 residues. CDR3 DNA: TGTGCCAGTAGTCCTCTGGGACTAGCGGGAGCCGGGGAGCTGTTTTTT. Translated: CASSPLGLAGAGELFF.